The 9 T cell receptor beta chains presented below share a single source sample, sequenced in a study of CD4+ T cells in melanoma (dated by TCRdb to between 2021 and 2024). Library generation was performed with the immunoSEQ multiplex PCR assay. TCRdb took this table from immuneACCESS and kept in-frame rearrangements with V and J called. Such tables lack part of the clones; where checked against another copy, unresolved V genes explain under half of the gap, and the rest is unexplained. The sample table records about 14,000 clones; 60% to 70% of these occur just once. The ten largest clones add up to about 14% of the sample. The sample was cells from a culture (not recorded whether cultured in vitro). These receptors all come from a human donor with melanoma.

This CDR3 reads CASSLRVGRAEQFF. The CDR3 coding sequence is TGTGCCAGCAGTCTACGCGTGGGAAGAGCTGAGCAGTTCTTC. The chain couples TRBV2 to TRBJ2-1; D remains unclear. Germline-derived CDR1 and CDR2 are SNHLY and FYNNEI. The CDR3 contains 14 residues. V dropped 5 bases and J dropped 9 bases, with 17 bases sitting between them.

The gene calls are TRBV5-4 and TRBJ2-7, with 7 nucleotides matching TRBD2. CDR1 is SGHNT and CDR2 is YYREEE in the germline V gene (reference sequence). The CDR3 consists of 16 residues. V trimming: 1 base; J trimming: 0 bases; junction bases outside the gene matches: 7. CDR3 amino acids: CASSLSVGGSSYEQYF. The CDR3 region has the DNA TGTGCCAGCAGCTTGTCCGTCGGGGGGAGCTCCTACGAGCAGTACTTC.

The J gene is TRBJ2-7, the V gene TRBV30, with D unclear. The CDR3 is made up of 15 amino acids. V was cut by 2 bases and J by 2 bases, with 16 bases left in between. The germline V gene encodes CDR1 GTSNPN and CDR2 SVGIG (reference sequence). The CDR3 coding sequence is TGTGCCTGGAGTAGTTTTGGGGTTAAAACCTACGAGCAGTACTTC. It codes for CAWSSFGVKTYEQYF.

The CDR3 region has the DNA TGTGCCAGCAGTTTAGGAGGGTACTACACCTTC. Its protein product is CASSLGGYYTF. V and J are TRBV27 and TRBJ1-2; D ambiguous. The CDR3 covers 11 residues. The V gene's germline CDR1 is MNHEY and CDR2 SMNVEV (reference sequence). V lost 2 bases, J lost 10 bases, and 8 bases lay in between.

The V gene is TRBV27, the J gene TRBJ2-3; no definite D call. The CDR3 sequence is 13 residues long. The ends were cut back, 6 bases at V and 2 bases at J, with 9 bases in the middle. Germline loops: CDR1 MNHEY, CDR2 SMNVEV (reference sequence). The CDR3 sequence: CASRGRPTDTQYF. The DNA for the CDR3 is TGTGCCAGCAGGGGTCGGCCCACAGATACGCAGTATTTT.

This clone was seen just once. CDR3 loop: CASSLTLSGANVLTF. For the CDR3, the DNA is TGTGCCAGCAGTCTAACACTCTCTGGGGCCAACGTCCTGACTTTC. The chain carries TRBV6-5 and TRBJ2-6; D call uncertain. Germline CDR1 MNHEY, CDR2 SVGAGI. There are 15 residues in the CDR3. V dropped 5 bases and J dropped 0 bases, with 8 bases sitting between them.

This rearrangement joins TRBV5-1 to TRBJ2-1; the D is unclear. This CDR3 has 14 amino acids. V was clipped by 2 bases and J by 8 bases, with 14 bases between them. CDR1 is SGHRS and CDR2 is YFSETQ in the germline V gene. CDR3 bases: TGCGCCAGCAGCTTCCGGGCCAGGATGTATGAGCAGTTCTTC. Encoded protein: CASSFRARMYEQFF.

The chain joins TRBV2 to TRBJ1-5; D unresolved. Germline CDR1 SNHLY, CDR2 FYNNEI. The CDR3 totals 15 residues. V was cut by 4 bases and J by 0 bases, with 10 bases left in between. Here the CDR3 reads CASSGAADSNQPQHF. DNA of the CDR3: TGTGCCAGCAGTGGGGCAGCTGATAGCAATCAGCCCCAGCATTTT.

The chain links TRBV30 to TRBJ1-1; 9 positions match TRBD1. This CDR3 spans 13 amino acids. V lost 4 bases and J lost 3; bases outside the gene matches: 3. Germline V gene sequence: CDR1 GTSNPN, CDR2 SVGIG (reference sequence). The DNA for the CDR3 is TGTGCCTGGAAACAGGGGGCCTACACTGAAGCTTTCTTT. This gives the protein CAWKQGAYTEAFF.